The subject of this entry is one T cell receptor (beta chain). The antigen is undetermined. The PCR made use of 60 Vbeta and 13 Jbeta primers. Repertoires were generated with immunoSEQ multiplex PCR, while TCRdb's copy carries only in-frame clones and drops some. Altogether 95,000 to 150,000 clones are present, roughly 81% being singletons, with the ten largest covering about 1%. From germline, CDR1 is SGHNT and CDR2 YYREEE (reference sequence). V was clipped by 0 bases and J by 4 bases; unmatched bases: 6. The CDR3 sequence is 16 residues long. The data stem from a study of cytomegalovirus exposure and HLA in healthy donors. Study as a whole: Counted in an early data release were approximately 85 million unique TCRs from HLA-typed donors. Of the donors genotyped, several hundred in all, less than 90% fell in the Caucasian-associated ancestry cluster.

Study results and limitations: Near-uniform donor sequencing depth was presumed by presence/absence analyses.

Sequencing was carried out using PBMCs. The V gene is TRBV5-4, the J gene TRBJ1-1; TRBD1 agrees at 10 bases. This clonotype was obtained from a woman in her twenties or thirties in good health and CMV-seronegative. CDR3 loop: CASSLGGQGPSTEAFF. DNA of the CDR3: TGTGCCAGCAGCTTGGGGGGACAGGGGCCGTCCACTGAAGCTTTCTTT.